The next 23 T cell receptor beta chains were all read from a single sample in a study of T cell responses to AZD1222 COVID-19 vaccine. Sequencing was performed with immunoSEQ multiplex PCR; in TCRdb, only in-frame clones are kept and a portion is missing. The sample consists of roughly 120,000 clones, 85% to 90% of them appearing once. Material: peripheral blood, obtained on day 0 of AZD1222 vaccination. These receptors were obtained from an adult in good health.

The genes are TRBV5-1 and TRBJ2-2, with 7 bases that match TRBD1. CDR1 is SGHRS, CDR2 YFSETQ, per germline. With 4 bases clipped from V and 3 bases from J, the junction kept 6 bases outside the gene matches. The CDR3 extends over 15 amino acids. CDR3 in DNA: TGCGCCAGCAGCCCCGAGACAGGGTACACCGGGGAGCTGTTTTTT. Encoded protein: CASSPETGYTGELFF.

J is TRBJ1-1 and V is TRBV19; the D gene is possibly TRBD1 (6 bases). V lost 7 bases and J lost 3, with 12 bases in between. The CDR3 totals 13 residues. CDR1 and CDR2 (germline): LNHDA, SQIVND (reference sequence). CDR3 DNA: TGTGCCAGTAAATTCCCAGGGGACACTGAAGCTTTCTTT. This translates into CASKFPGDTEAFF.

The chain is built from TRBV5-1 and TRBJ2-7; D is undetermined. The CDR3 has 12 residues. Trimming took 0 bases from V and 5 from J, leaving 6 bases between them. In germline, CDR1 is SGHRS, CDR2 YFSETQ. The CDR3, as DNA: TGCGCCAGCAGCTTGGGATCCGACGAGCAGTACTTC. This codes for CASSLGSDEQYF.

The J gene is TRBJ2-1, the V gene TRBV5-1; either TRBD1 or TRBD2 may fit D (5 bases each). Germline V CDR1 and CDR2: SGHRS, YFSETQ. This CDR3 has 16 residues. V was pared by 2 bases and J by 4 bases, with 16 bases between. The CDR3 here is CASSLQGDTRYNEQFF. As DNA, the CDR3 is TGCGCCAGCAGCTTACAAGGGGATACTAGGTACAATGAGCAGTTCTTC. Using reference TRBV5-1 and TRBJ2-1 for the parts outside the CDR3, the full variable domain is KAGVTQTPRYLIKTRGQQVTLSCSPISGHRSVSWYQQTPGQGLQFLFEYFSETQRNKGNFPGRFSGRQFSNSRSEMNVSTLELGDSALYLCASSLQGDTRYNEQFFGPGTRLTVL.

This clone appeared once. V gene TRBV6-2 or TRBV6-3 combines with J gene TRBJ2-7, with 7 bases that match TRBD1. The CDR3 sequence is 13 residues long. Germline CDR1 is MNHEY and CDR2 is SVGEGT. With 2 bases clipped from V and 7 bases from J, the junction kept 5 bases outside the gene matches. The CDR3 region is CASSYHDREEQYF. CDR3 nucleotides: TGTGCCAGCAGTTACCACGACAGGGAAGAGCAGTACTTC.

This clone was seen only a few times. The V and J genes are TRBV29-1 and TRBJ1-2; D ambiguous. CDR3 length: 11 residues. CDR1 and CDR2 from the germline V gene are SQVTM and ANQGSEA. Trimming pared 7 bases from V and 6 bases from J, leaving 12 bases between. The CDR3 DNA sequence: TGCAGCGAGGCCGGGGATGATGGCTACACCTTC. Translation: CSEAGDDGYTF.

This clone is judged medium-sized (0.01 to 0.1%). This sequence joins TRBV7-8 and TRBJ1-1, with a possible D match to TRBD1 (6 bases). The CDR3 is 15 amino acids. CDR1 SGHVS and CDR2 FQNEAQ come from the germline V gene. Trimming left V 2 bases short and J 1 base short, with 11 bases between. The CDR3 bases are TGTGCCAGCAGCTTACAACACAGGGAGAACACTGAAGCTTTCTTT. Its translation: CASSLQHRENTEAFF.

The V call is TRBV5-1, the J call TRBJ2-1; TRBD2 matches at 10 bases. The CDR3 consists of 15 residues. Germline V gives CDR1 SGHRS, CDR2 YFSETQ. The trim removed 5 bases at V and 3 bases at J, leaving 5 bases unmatched. The CDR3 reads CASSHTSGVYNEQFF. CDR3 bases: TGCGCCAGCAGTCATACTAGCGGGGTCTACAATGAGCAGTTCTTC.

The chain has TRBV3-1 (or the pseudogene TRBV3-2) and TRBJ1-5; D may be TRBD1 (6 bases). Per germline, CDR1 LGHDT and CDR2 YNNKEL (reference sequence). V shed 0 bases and J shed 2 bases, with 11 bases lying between them. The CDR3 totals 16 residues. The CDR3 reads CASSQDGGLGNQPQHF. The CDR3 nucleotides read TGTGCCAGCAGCCAAGACGGGGGGCTGGGCAATCAGCCCCAGCATTTT.

The chain uses TRBV24-1 and TRBJ1-1, with a possible D match to TRBD1 (6 bases). Germline values: CDR1 KGHDR, CDR2 SFDVKD. Deletions cut 5 bases from V and 8 bases from J, with 14 bases between. This CDR3 has 13 amino acids. Here the CDR3 reads CATSVAGAQEAFF. The CDR3 DNA reads TGTGCCACCAGTGTAGCAGGGGCTCAGGAAGCTTTCTTT.

The rearrangement joins TRBV27 to TRBJ2-7, with D possibly being TRBD1 (6 bases). Trimming took 5 bases from V and 2 from J, leaving 13 bases between them. Germline CDR1 and CDR2: MNHEY and SMNVEV (reference sequence). This CDR3 has 14 residues. In DNA form, the CDR3 reads TGTGCCAGCAGTGCCGACAGGCTAGCCTACGAGCAGTACTTC. Its protein product is CASSADRLAYEQYF.

The V gene is TRBV2, the J gene TRBJ2-1; 7 bases line up with TRBD2. With 9 bases clipped from V and 4 bases from J, the junction kept 9 bases outside the gene matches. The CDR3 totals 14 residues. Germline values: CDR1 SNHLY, CDR2 FYNNEI. CDR3 residues: CARTGGKGYNEQFF. The CDR3 bases are TGTGCCAGAACGGGAGGAAAGGGGTACAATGAGCAGTTCTTC.

V usage is TRBV12-3 or TRBV12-4 and J usage is TRBJ2-1; D uncertain. Trimming pared 1 base from V and 9 bases from J, leaving 4 bases between. The CDR3 is made up of 11 amino acids. The CDR3 DNA reads as TGTGCCAGCAGTTTAGGAAGTGAGCAGTTCTTC. Protein sequence: CASSLGSEQFF.

The rearrangement links TRBV10-2 to TRBJ2-7; 9 positions match TRBD1. This CDR3 comprises 13 residues. The V gene's germline CDR1 is WSHSY and CDR2 SAAADI. V shed 10 bases, J shed 0 bases, and the junction held 4 bases outside the gene matches. As DNA, the CDR3 is TGCGCCACCGTGACAGGGGGCTCCTACGAGCAGTACTTC. It is translated as CATVTGGSYEQYF.

The CDR3 sequence: CASSSDRANVLTF. Here the CDR3 DNA reads TGTGCCAGTAGTAGCGACAGGGCCAACGTCCTGACTTTC. This chain connects TRBV19 to TRBJ2-6; D is undetermined. The germline gives CDR1 LNHDA, CDR2 SQIVND (reference sequence). The V and J ends lost 4 bases and 5 bases respectively, with 6 bases between them. The CDR3 contains 13 residues.

The chain employs TRBV5-6 and TRBJ1-2; no firm D call. V was clipped by 0 bases and J by 6 bases, with 3 bases between them. Germline V gene sequence: CDR1 SGHDT, CDR2 YYEEEE. The CDR3 runs to 11 residues. The DNA for the CDR3 is TGTGCCAGCAGCTTGGCTAATGGCTACACCTTC. Amino acid sequence: CASSLANGYTF. The variable domain in full, completed from reference TRBV5-6 and TRBJ1-2, reads DAGVTQSPTHLIKTRGQQVTLRCSPKSGHDTVSWYQQALGQGPQFIFQYYEEEERQRGNFPDRFSGHQFPNYSSELNVNALLLGDSALYLCASSLANGYTFGSGTRLTVV.

The CDR3 region is CASSLATNPGELFF. As DNA, the CDR3 is TGCGCCAGCAGCTTGGCCACTAATCCCGGGGAGCTGTTTTTT. This chain uses TRBV5-1 with TRBJ2-2; D ambiguous. The CDR3 covers 14 residues. Trimming cost V 0 bases and J 6 bases, with 9 bases left between them. Germline CDR1 reads SGHRS; CDR2 reads YFSETQ.

CDR3 residues: CASSSRAGRGYNSPLHF. The CDR3 DNA follows: TGTGCCAGCAGTTCGCGTGCAGGTCGAGGATATAATTCACCCCTCCACTTT. V usage is TRBV27 and J usage is TRBJ1-6; the D is unclear. Germline V lookup: CDR1 MNHEY, CDR2 SMNVEV (reference sequence). Trimming left V 4 bases short and J 4 bases short, with 17 bases between. This CDR3 has 17 amino acids.

The CDR3 loop is CASSFGDRVNYGYTF. In DNA form, the CDR3 reads TGTGCCAGCAGCTTCGGCGACAGGGTTAACTATGGCTACACCTTC. This rearrangement joins TRBV5-6 to TRBJ1-2; TRBD1 aligns across 7 bases. The ends lost 2 bases at V and 1 base at J; junction bases unmatched: 5. This CDR3 has 15 residues. Germline-derived CDR1 and CDR2 are SGHDT and YYEEEE.

The gene calls are TRBV9 and TRBJ2-1; maybe TRBD1 (6 bases). The CDR3 totals 15 residues. The V end lost 0 bases, the J end lost 5 bases, and 12 bases lay between the germline ends. Germline CDR1 is SGDLS and CDR2 is YYNGEE. CDR3: CASSVGGGTNNEQFF. The CDR3 coding sequence is TGTGCCAGCAGCGTAGGAGGGGGAACTAACAATGAGCAGTTCTTC.

V gene TRBV18 combines with J gene TRBJ2-7, with D possibly called TRBD1 or TRBD2 (5 bases each). This CDR3 is built from 13 residues. Germline lookup yields CDR1 KGHSH and CDR2 LQKENI. Trimming removed 6 bases from V and 6 bases from J, with 15 bases in between. CDR3 sequence: CASSLGTSREQYF. In DNA, the CDR3 is TGTGCCAGCTCGCTTGGGACCAGCCGCGAGCAGTACTTC.

The rearrangement joins TRBV12-3 or TRBV12-4 to TRBJ1-6; D unresolved. The V gene lost 7 bases and the J gene lost 7 bases, with 8 bases spanning the gap. This CDR3 is 12 amino acids long. The CDR3, as DNA: TGTGCCAGCACCTTCACCAATTCACCCCTCCACTTT. Its protein is CASTFTNSPLHF.

The rearrangement uses TRBV7-6 and TRBJ2-7, with 10 bases fitting TRBD2. J was trimmed by 5 bases and V by 2 bases; bases with no gene match: 9. The CDR3 is 16 amino acids. The germline CDR1 and CDR2 sequences are SGHVS and FNYEAQ. The DNA for the CDR3 is TGTGCCAGCAGCTTATATTCGGGACTAGCGTTCGACGAGCAGTACTTC. Translated, it gives CASSLYSGLAFDEQYF. Full variable domain (missing parts from reference TRBV7-6 and TRBJ2-7): GAGVSQSPRYKVTKRGQDVALRCDPISGHVSLYWYRQALGQGPEFLTYFNYEAQQDKSGLPNDRFSAERPEGSISTLTIQRTEQRDSAMYRCASSLYSGLAFDEQYFGPGTRLTVT.